This T cell receptor beta chain is drawn from a study of graft-versus-host responses after intestinal transplantation. Germline V lookup: CDR1 MNHEY, CDR2 SMNVEV (reference sequence). The V end lost 1 base, the J end lost 2 bases, and 4 bases lay between the germline ends. CDR3 size: 13 residues. Using immunoSEQ multiplex PCR, the repertoire was profiled, and TCRdb retains in-frame clones only, with some absent. This sample has 9,000 to 10,000 clones; about 94% occur once, and the top ten carry under 2.5%. This TCR was recovered from a human patient who received an intestinal transplant, so some T cells may come from the graft donor. Sequenced material: PBMCs, taken 8 days after intestinal transplant. The chain carries TRBV27 and TRBJ2-3; D remains unclear. The CDR3 reads CASSLLYTDTQYF. CDR3 sequence (DNA): TGTGCCAGCAGTTTATTGTACACAGATACGCAGTATTTT.